This T cell receptor (beta chain) was identified in a study of beta chain features in type 1 diabetes. The authors reverse transcribed all of the isolated RNA, so sequencing captured expressed TCRB transcripts. Profiled with immunoSEQ multiplex PCR; TCRdb holds only in-frame clones, not every one. The sample lists about 900,000 clones; roughly a sixth were seen once. The TCR comes from a woman younger than 35 in good health. Sequencing was performed on naive CD4+ T cells from blood.

The CDR3 loop is CASSQNYGIVPGELFF. The CDR3 coding sequence is TGTGCCAGCAGCCAGAACTACGGGATTGTGCCCGGGGAGCTGTTTTTT. The chain joins TRBV4-2 to TRBJ2-2, with a weak D call TRBD2 (5 bases). From germline, CDR1 is LGHNA and CDR2 YNFKEQ. The V gene lost 3 bases and the J gene lost 6 bases, with 17 bases spanning the gap. The CDR3 contains 16 residues.